This record looks at one T cell receptor beta chain sequence and its context. These data belong to a study of shared T cell receptors in the human thymus. TCRdb's table, derived via immunoSEQ multiplex PCR, lists solely in-frame clones and lacks some. The top ten clones hold approximately 0.011% of a sample with some 720,000 clones, approximately 87% of them seen once. This sample was also put to use in a study of human thymus T cells. From that second work: Among the donors, all were healthy Finnish infants having corrective surgery for congenital heart defects. Thymus tissue was removed during corrective cardiac surgery. V and J gene usage appeared biased in thymic and blood repertoires. Related studies found that unrelated individuals share highly overlapping thymic repertoires.

Sequencing was performed on thymocytes. This clonotype originated in a boy under two years old with a congenital heart defect.

CDR3 sequence reads: CASSESPYPRFF. The CDR3 nucleotides read TGTGCCAGCAGTGAATCCCCCTATCCGCGGTTCTTC. This chain joins TRBV25-1 and TRBJ2-1; D is unresolved. The CDR3 has 12 amino acids. Germline CDR1 and CDR2: MGHDK and SYGVNS. With 1 base removed from V and 15 bases from J, the gap between germline ends came to 13 bases.